Each of the 2 T cell receptor beta chains below was sequenced from the same sample in a study of low-dose radiotherapy and immunotherapy resistance in tumors. Time point noted: before trial treatment. Both TCRalpha and TCRbeta chains were reverse transcribed with V-gene-specific primers. For amplifying TCRs, the PCR ran for about 22 cycles with Phusion, which was used together with a constant-region primer and the adapter on the V primers. Using its own MiXCR run on the reads, TCRdb lists one record per CDR3 protein. Among 80,000 to 95,000 distinct CDR3 sequences listed, 9.4% were seen once. Sequences were derived from PBMCs, sampled before treatment. The receptors were sampled from a male donor with prostate cancer.

Notes on this clonotype: A far bigger clonotype differs at one base, so this is likely a read error. The chain is built from TRBV5-3 and TRBJ2-1; 11 bases are shared with TRBD1. TRBV5-3 is treated as an ORF (open reading frame) with a function not yet certain. The CDR3 extends over 15 amino acids. For the CDR3, the DNA is TGTGCCAGCAGCTTGACAGGACAGGGGGCGAATGAGCAGTTCTTC. Its translation is CASSLTGQGANEQFF.

This clonotype occurred many times. The chain carries TRBV7-3 and TRBJ2-1; TRBD1 is a possible D gene (6 bases). Germline V gene sequence: CDR1 SGHTA, CDR2 FQGTGA. The CDR3 length is 11 residues. Trimming pared 7 bases from V and 8 bases from J, leaving 9 bases between. The CDR3: CASKGEDEQFF. DNA of the CDR3: TGTGCCAGCAAGGGGGAAGATGAGCAGTTCTTC.